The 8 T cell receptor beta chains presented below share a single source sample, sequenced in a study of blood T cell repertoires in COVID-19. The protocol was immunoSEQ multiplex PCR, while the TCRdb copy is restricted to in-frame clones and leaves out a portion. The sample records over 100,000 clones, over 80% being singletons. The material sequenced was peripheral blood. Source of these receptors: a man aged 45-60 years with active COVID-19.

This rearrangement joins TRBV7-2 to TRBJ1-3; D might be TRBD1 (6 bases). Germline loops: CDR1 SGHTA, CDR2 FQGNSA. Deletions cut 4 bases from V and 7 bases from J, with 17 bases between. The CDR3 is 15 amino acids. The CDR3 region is CASSSKPGHQNTIYF. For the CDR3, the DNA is TGTGCCAGCAGCTCAAAACCGGGACACCAGAACACCATATATTTT.

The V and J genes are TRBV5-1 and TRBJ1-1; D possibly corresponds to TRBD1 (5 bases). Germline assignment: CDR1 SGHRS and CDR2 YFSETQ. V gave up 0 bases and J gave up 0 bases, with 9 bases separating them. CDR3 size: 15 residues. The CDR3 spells CASSLGATVNTEAFF. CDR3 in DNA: TGCGCCAGCAGCTTGGGGGCGACAGTGAACACTGAAGCTTTCTTT.

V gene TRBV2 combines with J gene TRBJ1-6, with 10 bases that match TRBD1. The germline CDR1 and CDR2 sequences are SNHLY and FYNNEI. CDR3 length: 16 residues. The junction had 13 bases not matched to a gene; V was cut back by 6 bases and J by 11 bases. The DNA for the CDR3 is TGTGCCAGCAGGGGATCGGACAGGGGGGTTTTCGCACCCCTCCACTTT. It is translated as CASRGSDRGVFAPLHF.

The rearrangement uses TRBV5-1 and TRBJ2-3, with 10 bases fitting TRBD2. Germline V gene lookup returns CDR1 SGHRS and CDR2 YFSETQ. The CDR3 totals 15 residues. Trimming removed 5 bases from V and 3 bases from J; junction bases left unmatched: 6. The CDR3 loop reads CASSTSGEGTDTQYF. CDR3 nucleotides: TGCGCCAGCAGTACTAGCGGGGAAGGGACAGATACGCAGTATTTT.

The CDR3 region has the DNA TGTGCCAGCAGCCAAGCCCCCGGACAGTTGAACACTGAAGCTTTCTTT. Its protein product is CASSQAPGQLNTEAFF. This chain joins TRBV4-2 and TRBJ1-1, with a tentative D call TRBD1 (6 bases). The CDR3 totals 16 residues. CDR1 and CDR2 (germline): LGHNA, YNFKEQ. Between the trimmed V and J ends, which lost 1 base and 0 bases, there was a span of 12 bases.

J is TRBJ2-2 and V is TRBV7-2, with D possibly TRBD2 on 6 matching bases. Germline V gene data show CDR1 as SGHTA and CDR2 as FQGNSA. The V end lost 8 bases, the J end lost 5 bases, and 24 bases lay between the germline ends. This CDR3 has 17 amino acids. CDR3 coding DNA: TGTGCCAGCGCCGGACTATTAGGGGCTTTCGGGACCGGGGAGCTGTTTTTT. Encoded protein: CASAGLLGAFGTGELFF.

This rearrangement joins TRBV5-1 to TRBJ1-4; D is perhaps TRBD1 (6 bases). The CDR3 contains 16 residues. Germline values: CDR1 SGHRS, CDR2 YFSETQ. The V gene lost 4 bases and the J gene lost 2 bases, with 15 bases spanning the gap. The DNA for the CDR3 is TGCGCCAGCAGCCAATTGGGGGCCGGGACTAATGAAAAACTGTTTTTT. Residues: CASSQLGAGTNEKLFF.

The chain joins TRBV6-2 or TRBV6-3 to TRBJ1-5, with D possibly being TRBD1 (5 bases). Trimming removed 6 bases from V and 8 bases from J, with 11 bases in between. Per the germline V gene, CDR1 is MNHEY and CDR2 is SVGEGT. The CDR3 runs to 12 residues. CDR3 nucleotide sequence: TGTGCCAGCAGCCGGGGGGAGGAGCCCCAGCATTTT. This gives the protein CASSRGEEPQHF.